The rows below give T cell receptor beta chains drawn from one sample of a study of beta chain features in type 1 diabetes. The assay was immunoSEQ multiplex PCR, and TCRdb's table has in-frame clones only and misses some. The sample shows some 660,000 clones, more than 13% of them seen only once. What was sequenced was naive CD4+ T cells from blood. Receptor source: a man aged 18 to 35 with type 1 diabetes. CDR3s include the opening cysteine and the closing phenylalanine or tryptophan. The order of the fields is clone size, V gene, J gene, D gene, CDR3 DNA, CDR3 protein. A D gene is named only where the DNA matches it firmly. Size values are once, few and many counts, or a class for expanded clones, and some rows have none.

>few|TRBV27|TRBJ2-5|-
TGTGCCAGCAGTTTATCTCCCGGAGGGTTACAAGAGACCCAGTACTTC
CASSLSPGGLQETQYF
>-|TRBV7-2|TRBJ2-5|TRBD1
TGTGCCAGCAGCCGAGGGGGCGAAGAGACCCAGTACTTC
CASSRGGEETQYF
>-|TRBV6-1|TRBJ1-5|-
TGTGCCAGCAGTGAAGAAGGGAGGAACAATCAGCCCCAGCATTTT
CASSEEGRNNQPQHF
>once|TRBV10-3|TRBJ2-7|-
TGTGCCATCAGTGAGAGCCCCCTGAGAGCGGTGGAGGGCTACGAGCAGTACTTC
CAISESPLRAVEGYEQYF
>-|TRBV19|TRBJ1-1|-
TGTGCCAGTTTCTTTGGTGCGATGAACACTGAAGCTTTCTTT
CASFFGAMNTEAFF
>-|TRBV5-6|TRBJ1-2|-
TGTGCCAGCAGCATACCAACCGGTGACTATGGCTACACCTTC
CASSIPTGDYGYTF
>-|TRBV18|TRBJ2-3|-
TGTGCCAGCTCACCACCGTTGGCCCACACAGATACGCAGTATTTT
CASSPPLAHTDTQYF
>-|TRBV6-5|TRBJ1-2|-
TGTGCCAGCAGTTACTTGTCAGGGAATGGCTACACCTTC
CASSYLSGNGYTF
>few|TRBV5-6|TRBJ1-3|-
TGTGCCAGCAGCTTGTTGGTGGAGAATACTGGAAACACCATATATTTT
CASSLLVENTGNTIYF
>few|TRBV9|TRBJ1-2|-
TGTGCCAGCAGCGTAGGCCCGTTACGTAACTATGGCTACACCTTC
CASSVGPLRNYGYTF
>few|TRBV30|TRBJ2-2|TRBD1
TGTGCCCAGGGACAGGGGGCGGTCGGGGAGCTGTTTTTT
CAQGQGAVGELFF
>-|TRBV30|TRBJ1-1|-
TGTGCCTGGAAAAGAGAGAACACTGAAGCTTTCTTT
CAWKRENTEAFF
>-|TRBV2|TRBJ1-5|TRBD1
TGTGCCAGCAGTGGGGACAGCGGTCAGCCCCAGCATTTT
CASSGDSGQPQHF
>-|TRBV5-6|TRBJ1-2|-
TGTGCCAGCAGCTTTTCCCGGCTTGGCTACACCTTC
CASSFSRLGYTF
>few|TRBV30|TRBJ1-2|-
TGTGCCTGGAGTGTAGGGAATTCCTATGGCTACACCTTC
CAWSVGNSYGYTF
>-|TRBV27|TRBJ2-5|TRBD2
TGTGCCAGCAGACAACTAGCGGGGGGGCAAGAGACCCAGTACTTC
CASRQLAGGQETQYF
>few|TRBV10-3|TRBJ2-1|-
TGTGCCATCAGTGAGTCTGGGGAGAGTGAGCAGTTCTTC
CAISESGESEQFF